This record concerns one TCR beta chain sequence. In the authors' methods: Researchers report that nucleated cell counts were estimated from reference gene primer amplification. TCRdb keeps only in-frame clones here, not all; method: immunoSEQ multiplex PCR. From that table come the V and J calls and clone size; the DNA was used to work out D and trimming. This table has 120,000 or so clones, approximately 90% appearing once. These data originate in a study of blood T cell repertoires in COVID-19. Background on the study: Samples taken during acute and convalescent COVID-19 were collected in the United States, Italy and Spain. T cells, B-cell-depleted T cells, or PBMCs provided the cDNA or gDNA that served as material.

Germline assignment: CDR1 SNHLY and CDR2 FYNNEI. The CDR3 runs 12 residues. Trimming pared 6 bases from V and 5 bases from J, leaving 11 bases between. The genes are TRBV2 and TRBJ2-7; a weak D match, TRBD1 (5 bases). Material for sequencing was peripheral blood. The sequence was collected from a human donor in a cohort sampled during active COVID-19. Here the CDR3 reads CASRERGDEQYF. The CDR3 region has the DNA TGTGCCAGCAGAGAAAGGGGCGACGAGCAGTACTTC.